Following are 4 T cell receptor beta chains from one sample sequenced in a study of OX40 agonist ivuxolimab in advanced cancers. Only in-frame clones appear in the TCRdb table, and some are missing; sequencing was by immunoSEQ multiplex PCR. This sample has over 50,000 clones, with approximately 86% found just once. The sequencing here drew on CD4+ or CD8+ T cells sorted from blood, taken in a trial of the OX40 agonist ivuxolimab. Every receptor here comes from an adult with an advanced solid tumor such as melanoma, head and neck, liver or kidney cancer.

The chain is built from TRBV19 and TRBJ2-7, with D perhaps matching TRBD1 or TRBD2 (5 bases each). Germline-derived CDR1 and CDR2 are LNHDA and SQIVND (reference sequence). This CDR3 region has 13 residues. The V end was cut by 2 bases, the J end by 7 bases, with 12 bases between. The CDR3 spells CASSITGPGEQYF. The DNA of the CDR3 is TGTGCCAGTAGTATAACGGGGCCGGGTGAGCAGTACTTC. The full variable domain, rest sourced from reference TRBV19 and TRBJ2-7, is DGGITQSPKYLFRKEGQNVTLSCEQNLNHDAMYWYRQDPGQGLRLIYYSQIVNDFQKGDIAEGYSVSREKKESFPLTVTSAQKNPTAFYLCASSITGPGEQYFGPGTRLTVT.

The rearrangement joins TRBV5-6 to TRBJ2-5, with D unclear. V was trimmed by 0 bases and J by 5 bases, leaving 8 bases between them. Germline CDR1 reads SGHDT; CDR2 reads YYEEEE. This CDR3 has 13 residues. The CDR3 DNA is TGTGCCAGCAGCTTGGGGGGTCCCGAGACCCAGTACTTC. Translated: CASSLGGPETQYF.

CDR3 DNA sequence: TGTGCCAGCAAAGGGAGCGACGAGCAGTACTTC. Its translation: CASKGSDEQYF. The V and J genes are TRBV6-6 and TRBJ2-7, with D possibly TRBD2 on 5 matching bases. This CDR3 region has 11 residues. V was shortened by 7 bases and J by 5 bases, with 9 bases between the two germline ends. CDR1 is MNHNY, CDR2 SVGAGI, per germline (reference sequence).

In this sample, this clone turned up once. V is TRBV2 and J is TRBJ2-1; D may be TRBD1 or TRBD2 (5 bases each). Trimming shortened V by 1 base and J by 7 bases, and 5 bases separated the two germline ends. CDR3 length: 12 amino acids. In germline, CDR1 is SNHLY, CDR2 FYNNEI. CDR3 DNA: TGTGCCAGCAGTGAAGGGGGGAATGAGCAGTTCTTC. It codes for CASSEGGNEQFF.